This record looks at one T cell receptor (beta chain) sequence and its context. Its target is not known. These data come from a study of cytomegalovirus exposure and HLA in healthy donors. About the research overall: Within an early data release were 85 million or so unique TCRs drawn from HLA-typed donors. Findings of the study overall: Analysis performed later showed TCR beta chains linked to HLA being more clonally expanded than equally common others. Productive rates of about 90% or about 30% were seen for most TCR beta V segments in an earlier analysis.

Trimming took off 0 bases at V and 1 base at J, with 12 bases between the two ends. Germline values: CDR1 MRHNA, CDR2 SNTAGT. The CDR3 covers 16 residues. Primers for the PCR totalled 60 Vbeta and 13 Jbeta. This table comes from immunoSEQ multiplex PCR, and its TCRdb copy is limited to in-frame clones, with some not included. The sample contains about 120,000 clones, roughly four fifths of which appear only once. This chain links TRBV6-4 with TRBJ1-1, with D perhaps TRBD1 (6 bases). The TCR sequence derives from a man younger than 35 in good health and CMV-seronegative. The specimen sequenced was PBMCs. The CDR3 nucleotides are TGTGCCAGCAGTGACTCTCCAGGCAGGGGGAACACTGAAGCTTTCTTT. It encodes CASSDSPGRGNTEAFF.